These 9 T cell receptor beta chains were all obtained from the same sample, sequenced in a study of CD8 T cells in Susac syndrome. An amount of RNA that ranged from about 0.45 to 1 ug was reverse transcribed with random hexamers. TCRdb called the immunoSEQ multiplex PCR reads again in MiXCR, with one record for every CDR3 protein. The sample includes around 220,000 distinct CDR3 sequences, 92% seen only once; the top ten take approximately 0.13%. Source material: CD8+ T cells from PBMCs. The receptors were sampled from a human donor with multiple sclerosis.

This chain joins TRBV30 and TRBJ2-1; 10 nucleotides line up with TRBD2. The CDR3 has 13 residues. Germline CDR1 GTSNPN, CDR2 SVGIG (reference sequence). The V segment lost 2 bases and the J segment 5 bases; nucleotides outside the gene matches: 0. The CDR3 DNA sequence: TGTGCCTGGAGTCTAGCGGGGGACAATGAGCAGTTCTTC. Amino acid sequence: CAWSLAGDNEQFF.

This chain uses TRBV6-1 with TRBJ2-5; 8 bases line up with TRBD1. Germline-derived CDR1 and CDR2 are MNHNS and SASEGT. The CDR3 is 17 residues long. J lost 0 bases, V lost 10 bases, and 16 bases had no gene match. CDR3 nucleotide sequence: TGTGCCATTCGCGGGACAGGTACATGGAGGCACCAAGAGACCCAGTACTTC. Translated: CAIRGTGTWRHQETQYF.

The CDR3 DNA follows: TGCAGTGCTAGAGCCGCGGTGGCTAGCGGGAGTCCGGCTGGGGCCAACGTCCTGACTTTC. Its protein product is CSARAAVASGSPAGANVLTF. The genes are TRBV20-1 and TRBJ2-6, with 10 bases matching TRBD2. Looked up from germline, CDR1 is DFQATT and CDR2 is SNEGSKA (reference sequence). V gave up 1 base and J gave up 2 bases; unmatched junction bases: 14. This CDR3 comprises 20 residues.

The V and J genes are TRBV14 and TRBJ2-1, with 9 bases lining up with TRBD2. Per germline, CDR1 SGHDN and CDR2 FVKESK. Trimming at V came to 0 bases and at J to 2 bases, leaving 11 bases not matched to a gene. This CDR3 spans 19 amino acids. The CDR3 sequence: CASSQEQLAGVRAYNEQFF. The CDR3 DNA follows: TGTGCCAGCAGCCAAGAACAATTAGCGGGAGTTCGGGCCTACAATGAGCAGTTCTTC.

The chain joins TRBV28 to TRBJ2-6, with TRBD1 as a possible D gene (5 bases). Germline CDR1 MDHEN, CDR2 SYDVKM. V was pared by 7 bases and J by 0 bases, with 10 bases between. The CDR3 length is 15 residues. The CDR3: CASNGDSSGANVLTF. As DNA, the CDR3 is TGTGCCAGCAACGGCGACAGCTCTGGGGCCAACGTCCTGACTTTC.

The J gene is TRBJ1-4, the V gene TRBV9, with unresolved D. Germline CDR1 SGDLS, CDR2 YYNGEE. The V gene lost 0 bases and the J gene lost 5 bases, with 14 bases spanning the gap. CDR3 size: 16 residues. CDR3 sequence reads: CASSVGQLEPNEKLFF. CDR3 nucleotide sequence: TGTGCCAGCAGCGTAGGGCAGCTAGAACCAAATGAAAAACTGTTTTTT.

This sequence joins TRBV6-2 or TRBV6-3 and TRBJ1-2; 8 nucleotides agree with TRBD1. From germline, CDR1 is MNHEY and CDR2 SVGEGT. The CDR3 has 16 amino acids. J gave up 0 bases and V 6 bases, and 9 bases lay outside the gene matches. CDR3: CASRPRDRPANYGYTF. In DNA, the CDR3 is TGTGCCAGCAGACCCCGGGACAGGCCAGCTAACTATGGCTACACCTTC.

The gene calls are TRBV29-1 and TRBJ2-1; TRBD2 agrees at 10 bases. The V and J ends lost 5 bases and 7 bases, in that order; junction bases with no gene match: 8. CDR1 and CDR2 (germline): SQVTM, ANQGSEA. The CDR3 has 14 amino acids. The CDR3 spells CSVSLAGVGNEQFF. The CDR3 region has the DNA TGCAGCGTTAGCCTAGCGGGAGTGGGGAATGAGCAGTTCTTC.

This chain links TRBV6-5 with TRBJ1-1, with D possibly being TRBD1 (6 bases). V was pared by 2 bases and J by 7 bases, with 8 bases between. CDR1 is MNHEY, CDR2 SVGAGI, per germline. The CDR3 sequence is 12 residues long. The CDR3 DNA reads TGTGCCAGCAGTTACGCGACAGGTGAAGCTTTCTTT. It encodes CASSYATGEAFF.